This T cell receptor (beta chain) was documented in a study of control samples from healthy donors and cancer patients. Germline V gene lookup returns CDR1 ENHRY and CDR2 SYGVKD. CDR3 length: 15 amino acids. With V trimmed by 6 bases and J by 5 bases, 9 bases remained unmatched. TCRdb keeps only in-frame clones here, not all; method: immunoSEQ multiplex PCR. The sample has 75,000 to 100,000 clones; just under 90% are singletons. V gene TRBV10-3 combines with J gene TRBJ1-1, with 10 bases identical to TRBD1. Sequencing was carried out using blood. This receptor was identified in a man aged 50 to 60 in good health. CDR3 sequence (DNA): TGTGCCATCAGCGGGACAGGGGTTAGGAATACTGAAGCTTTCTTT. Its protein product is CAISGTGVRNTEAFF.